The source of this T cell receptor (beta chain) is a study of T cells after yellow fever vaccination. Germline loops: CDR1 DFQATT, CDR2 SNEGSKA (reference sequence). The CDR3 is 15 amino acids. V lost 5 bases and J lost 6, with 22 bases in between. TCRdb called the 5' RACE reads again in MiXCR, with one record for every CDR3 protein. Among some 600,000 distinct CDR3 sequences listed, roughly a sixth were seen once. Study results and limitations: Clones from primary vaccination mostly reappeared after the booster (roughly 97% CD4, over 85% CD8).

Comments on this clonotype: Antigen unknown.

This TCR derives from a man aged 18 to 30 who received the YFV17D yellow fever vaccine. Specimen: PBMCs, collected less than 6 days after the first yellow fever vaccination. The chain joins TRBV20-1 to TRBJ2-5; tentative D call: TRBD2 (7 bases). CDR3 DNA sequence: TGCAGTGCTGGTGAAGCGGGGACATCTATACAGACCCAGTACTTC. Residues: CSAGEAGTSIQTQYF.